This paragraph covers one T cell receptor (beta chain) sequence. These data come from a study of shared clonotypes between healthy human individuals. CD45RO-negative, CCR7-positively selected cells formed the naive CD8 fraction, excluding terminally differentiated effector memory CD45RA+ cells. Assay: immunoSEQ multiplex PCR; the TCRdb copy retains only in-frame clones and omits some. The sample carries roughly 2 million clones, around 96% recorded once. This receptor was identified in a man aged 18-30 years in good health. The sequencing input was naive CD8+ T cells sorted from blood.

CDR3 bases: TGTGCCAGCAGCTTTACAGGGCAAGGATACACTGAAGCTTTCTTT. Translated, it gives CASSFTGQGYTEAFF. This chain links TRBV5-6 with TRBJ1-1; TRBD1 is a possible D gene (6 bases). The CDR3 sequence is 15 residues long. Trimming left V 2 bases short and J 3 bases short, with 14 bases between. Per the germline V gene, CDR1 is SGHDT and CDR2 is YYEEEE.